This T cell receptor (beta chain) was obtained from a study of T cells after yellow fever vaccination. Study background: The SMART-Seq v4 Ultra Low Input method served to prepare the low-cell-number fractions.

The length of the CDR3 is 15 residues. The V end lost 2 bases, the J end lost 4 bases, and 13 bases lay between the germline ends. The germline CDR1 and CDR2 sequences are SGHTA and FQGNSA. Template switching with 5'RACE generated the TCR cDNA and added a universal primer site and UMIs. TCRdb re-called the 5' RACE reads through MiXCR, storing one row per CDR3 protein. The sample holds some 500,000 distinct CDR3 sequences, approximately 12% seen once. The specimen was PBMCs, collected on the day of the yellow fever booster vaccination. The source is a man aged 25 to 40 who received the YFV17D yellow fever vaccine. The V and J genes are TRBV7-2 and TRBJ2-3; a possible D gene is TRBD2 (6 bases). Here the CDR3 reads CASSLSPGGADTQYF. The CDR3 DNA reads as TGTGCCAGCAGCTTATCTCCCGGGGGAGCAGATACGCAGTATTTT.